Presented here are 24 T cell receptor beta chains from one specimen sequenced in a study of shared clonotypes between healthy human individuals. Repertoires were generated with immunoSEQ multiplex PCR, while TCRdb's copy carries only in-frame clones and drops some. The table records around 370,000 clones, 95% to 97% of them present only once. Sample: memory CD8+ T cells sorted from blood. Stated subset: CD45RO+ cells pooled with CCR7-negative TemRA cells. The receptors were gathered from a man aged 25 to 40 in good health.

The V gene is TRBV27, the J gene TRBJ1-4; 8 bases are a match to TRBD1. V lost 8 bases to trimming and J lost 5 bases; unmatched junction nucleotides: 7. In germline, CDR1 is MNHEY, CDR2 SMNVEV (reference sequence). The CDR3 consists of 14 residues. Here the CDR3 reads CASRDRGPNEKLFF. The CDR3 DNA sequence: TGTGCCAGCCGCGACAGGGGTCCAAATGAAAAACTGTTTTTT.

This CDR3 reads CASATDSLAKNIQYF. CDR3 DNA sequence: TGTGCCAGCGCAACAGATTCCCTAGCCAAAAACATTCAGTACTTC. This chain links TRBV28 with TRBJ2-4; no reliable D call. The CDR3 has 15 amino acids. Germline CDR1 reads MDHEN; CDR2 reads SYDVKM. V shed 8 bases and J shed 0 bases, with 14 bases lying between them.

The V and J genes are TRBV7-2 and TRBJ2-3, with 8 bases fitting TRBD2. The CDR3 has 17 amino acids. V gave up 2 bases and J gave up 2 bases; unmatched junction bases: 9. Germline V lookup: CDR1 SGHTA, CDR2 FQGNSA. The CDR3 loop is CASSLSGPGGPTDTQYF. CDR3 DNA: TGTGCCAGCAGCTTATCTGGTCCGGGAGGGCCCACAGATACGCAGTATTTT.

The chain is built from TRBV10-3 and TRBJ1-5, with TRBD1 identical over 10 bases. The CDR3 extends over 15 amino acids. Trimming took 8 bases from V and 4 from J; bases not matched to a gene: 8. The germline V gene has CDR1 ENHRY and CDR2 SYGVKD. The CDR3 loop reads CAISLGDRGNQPQHF. The DNA of the CDR3 is TGTGCCATCTCTTTAGGGGACAGGGGAAATCAGCCCCAGCATTTT.

Regarding this clone: In the same sample, other DNA sequences code for this CDR3. The gene calls are TRBV28 and TRBJ2-1, with D possibly TRBD1 on 5 matching bases. The CDR3 length is 14 residues. The V and J ends lost 3 bases and 4 bases respectively, with 10 bases between them. Germline assignment: CDR1 MDHEN and CDR2 SYDVKM. The CDR3 nucleotides read TGTGCCAGCAGTTTGAGGCAGGGATACAATGAGCAGTTCTTC. Its translation is CASSLRQGYNEQFF.

The gene calls are TRBV10-2 and TRBJ2-7; D is uncertain. Germline V gene data show CDR1 as WSHSY and CDR2 as SAAADI. Deletions cut 6 bases from V and 1 base from J, with 10 bases between. This CDR3 is built from 13 residues. The CDR3 is CASRKDASYEQYF. The DNA for the CDR3 is TGCGCCAGCAGAAAGGACGCGTCCTACGAGCAGTACTTC.

The DNA for the CDR3 is TGTGCCAGCAGCTTGTTTAGGGATTCACAGGGGGCGAGTGGCTACACCTTC. Amino acids: CASSLFRDSQGASGYTF. The rearrangement uses TRBV5-5 and TRBJ1-2, with 9 bases matching TRBD1. This CDR3 is 17 amino acids long. The V and J ends lost 1 base and 7 bases, in that order; junction bases with no gene match: 14. In germline, CDR1 is SGHKS, CDR2 YYEKEE (reference sequence). The full variable domain, completed using reference TRBV5-5 and TRBJ1-2, is DAGVTQSPTHLIKTRGQQVTLRCSPISGHKSVSWYQQVLGQGPQFIFQYYEKEERGRGNFPDRFSARQFPNYSSELNVNALLLGDSALYLCASSLFRDSQGASGYTFGSGTRLTVV.

The chain links TRBV28 to TRBJ1-5; D not certain. CDR3 size: 13 residues. Trimming stripped 3 bases from V and 6 bases from J, with 9 bases between. The germline gives CDR1 MDHEN, CDR2 SYDVKM. As DNA, the CDR3 is TGTGCCAGCAGTTTGGTCGGTGGTCAGCCCCAGCATTTT. It codes for CASSLVGGQPQHF.

The chain employs TRBV11-2 and TRBJ1-6; no clear D. Trimming stripped 7 bases from V and 5 bases from J, with 15 bases between. Germline CDR1 reads SGHAT; CDR2 reads FQNNGV. The CDR3 is 15 residues long. The CDR3 DNA sequence: TGTGCCAGCAACCCAGACCGCAGTGATAATTCACCCCTCCACTTT. It is translated as CASNPDRSDNSPLHF. Complete variable domain (other parts from reference TRBV11-2 and TRBJ1-6): EAGVAQSPRYKIIEKRQSVAFWCNPISGHATLYWYQQILGQGPKLLIQFQNNGVVDDSQLPKDRFSAERLKGVDSTLKIQPAKLEDSAVYLCASNPDRSDNSPLHFGNGTRLTVT.

CDR3 DNA: TGTGCCAGCAGCTTAGGACAGGCAATAAGTACAGATACGCAGTATTTT. This sequence encodes CASSLGQAISTDTQYF. V and J are TRBV7-9 and TRBJ2-3, with a tentative D call TRBD1 (6 bases). The CDR3 is 16 residues long. Germline V lookup: CDR1 SEHNR, CDR2 FQNEAQ (reference sequence). Trimming shortened V by 1 base and J by 3 bases, and 14 bases separated the two germline ends.

This chain links TRBV18 with TRBJ2-7, with D perhaps TRBD1 (6 bases). Germline loops: CDR1 KGHSH, CDR2 LQKENI. Trimming shortened V by 4 bases and J by 2 bases, and 9 bases separated the two germline ends. The CDR3 consists of 13 residues. The CDR3 sequence: CASSLGTPYEQYF. Written as DNA, the CDR3 is TGTGCCAGCTCACTAGGGACACCCTACGAGCAGTACTTC.

This clone was recorded once. This chain links TRBV28 with TRBJ1-4; D possibly corresponds to TRBD1 (5 bases). The ends were cut back, 3 bases at V and 0 bases at J, with 8 bases in the middle. Germline V gene lookup returns CDR1 MDHEN and CDR2 SYDVKM. The CDR3 runs 15 residues. For the CDR3, the DNA is TGTGCCAGCAGTTTCAGGACACCAACTAATGAAAAACTGTTTTTT. This sequence encodes CASSFRTPTNEKLFF.

The CDR3 coding sequence is TGTGCCAGCAGCTTAAAAGTTACTAGCGGGAGTACAGATGAGCAGTTCTTC. Protein product: CASSLKVTSGSTDEQFF. The rearrangement links TRBV13 to TRBJ2-1; 11 nucleotides agree with TRBD2. The V segment lost 2 bases and the J segment 8 bases; nucleotides outside the gene matches: 11. The germline gives CDR1 PRHDT, CDR2 FYEKMQ (reference sequence). The CDR3 is 17 amino acids. Together with reference TRBV13 and TRBJ2-1, the CDR3 gives the full variable domain: AAGVIQSPRHLIKEKRETATLKCYPIPRHDTVYWYQQGPGQDPQFLISFYEKMQSDKGSIPDRFSAQQFSDYHSELNMSSLELGDSALYFCASSLKVTSGSTDEQFFGPGTRLTVL.

The chain has TRBV4-2 and TRBJ2-5, with a tentative D call TRBD2 (5 bases). The V and J ends lost 1 base and 2 bases respectively, with 8 bases between them. Per germline, CDR1 LGHNA and CDR2 YNFKEQ. The CDR3 extends over 14 amino acids. The CDR3: CASSQGLAQETQYF. CDR3 nucleotide sequence: TGTGCCAGCAGCCAAGGGTTAGCGCAAGAGACCCAGTACTTC.

This rearrangement joins TRBV19 to TRBJ1-1; 7 bases agree with TRBD1. The length of the CDR3 is 13 residues. The trim removed 3 bases at V and 7 bases at J, leaving 5 bases unmatched. The germline CDR1 and CDR2 sequences are LNHDA and SQIVND (reference sequence). The CDR3 region has the DNA TGTGCCAGTAGTATCGGGGACAGTCGTGAAGCTTTCTTT. Translation gives CASSIGDSREAFF.

V usage is TRBV9 and J usage is TRBJ1-1, with a weak D call TRBD1 (6 bases). Germline values: CDR1 SGDLS, CDR2 YYNGEE. Trimming shortened V by 4 bases and J by 5 bases, and 12 bases separated the two germline ends. This CDR3 is built from 13 residues. The CDR3 loop reads CASSFGGGTEAFF. The CDR3 nucleotides read TGTGCCAGCAGCTTCGGGGGCGGTACTGAAGCTTTCTTT.

This clone appeared a single time. The rearrangement uses TRBV5-1 and TRBJ2-7; D gene ambiguous. Germline loops: CDR1 SGHRS, CDR2 YFSETQ. The CDR3 contains 11 residues. The V gene lost 4 bases and the J gene lost 5 bases, with 7 bases spanning the gap. CDR3 loop: CASSELDEQYF. DNA of the CDR3: TGCGCCAGCAGCGAATTAGACGAGCAGTACTTC.

This chain uses TRBV11-3 with TRBJ2-1, with 9 bases lining up with TRBD2. There are 19 residues in the CDR3. CDR1 is SGHNT and CDR2 is YENEEA in the germline V gene. After removal of 0 bases from V and 3 bases from J, the junction contained 12 bases not matched to a gene. CDR3 nucleotides: TGTGCCAGCAGCTTAGATGGGTCTAGCGGGATTGGGTTCTACAATGAGCAGTTCTTC. Translated, it gives CASSLDGSSGIGFYNEQFF.

V is TRBV29-1 and J is TRBJ2-1, with D hard to call. CDR1 is SQVTM, CDR2 ANQGSEA, per germline. This CDR3 is built from 11 residues. V shed 3 bases and J shed 5 bases, with 5 bases lying between them. The CDR3 reads CSVDSNNEQFF. The CDR3 bases are TGCAGCGTTGACAGTAACAATGAGCAGTTCTTC.

For this clone: The same CDR3 is also encoded by other DNA sequences in this sample. V is TRBV27 and J is TRBJ2-3; 11 bases are a match to TRBD2. CDR1 is MNHEY and CDR2 is SMNVEV in the germline V gene (reference sequence). The CDR3 loop spans 15 amino acids. V gave up 6 bases and J gave up 0 bases; unmatched junction bases: 2. CDR3 in amino acids: CASSRTSGSTDTQYF. The CDR3, as DNA: TGTGCCAGCAGCCGGACTAGCGGGAGCACAGATACGCAGTATTTT.

This chain connects TRBV5-1 to TRBJ2-3; 7 nucleotides agree with TRBD1. The CDR3 runs to 15 residues. Unmatched junction bases numbered 8, after V lost 1 base and J lost 6 bases. Germline CDR1 and CDR2: SGHRS and YFSETQ. CDR3 residues: CASSLTGAGPDTQYF. The CDR3 DNA reads TGCGCCAGCAGCTTGACAGGGGCTGGCCCGGATACGCAGTATTTT.

This sequence joins TRBV2 and TRBJ2-2, with D unresolved. V was shortened by 6 bases and J by 3 bases, with 8 bases between the two germline ends. Germline CDR1 reads SNHLY; CDR2 reads FYNNEI. This CDR3 is built from 13 residues. The CDR3 protein is CASRGSYTGELFF. The CDR3 region has the DNA TGTGCCAGCAGAGGCAGTTACACCGGGGAGCTGTTTTTT.

Here the CDR3 reads CASSSNSGLGNNEQFF. The CDR3 DNA is TGTGCCAGCAGCTCAAACTCGGGACTCGGGAACAATGAGCAGTTCTTC. The rearrangement uses TRBV7-3 and TRBJ2-1, with D tentatively TRBD2 (6 bases). Germline CDR1 SGHTA, CDR2 FQGTGA. Trimming removed 4 bases from V and 5 bases from J, with 18 bases in between. The CDR3 extends over 16 amino acids.

The chain recombines TRBV20-1 with TRBJ1-1; TRBD1 might be the D (5 bases). Per the germline V gene, CDR1 is DFQATT and CDR2 is SNEGSKA (reference sequence). This CDR3 region has 11 residues. The ends were cut back, 3 bases at V and 7 bases at J, with 9 bases in the middle. The chain's CDR3 is CSASNRLEAFF. The CDR3 DNA is TGCAGTGCTAGTAACAGGCTTGAAGCTTTCTTT.